A single sample gave rise to the 16 T cell receptor beta chains below, sequenced in a study of CD8+ T cells in alopecia areata. Following RNA extraction, reverse transcription yielded cDNA that acted as the sequencing template. Produced via immunoSEQ multiplex PCR; TCRdb's table is partial and in-frame only. The table lists approximately 100,000 clones, roughly 42% of them singletons. The sequenced sample was CD4+ T cells sorted from blood. These receptors were collected from a human donor with alopecia areata.

The rearrangement joins TRBV30 to TRBJ1-1, with 8 bases that match TRBD1. Germline V CDR1 and CDR2: GTSNPN, SVGIG (reference sequence). This CDR3 region has 12 residues. Trimming took 6 bases from V and 3 from J; bases not matched to a gene: 3. CDR3 DNA sequence: TGTGCCTGCGGACAGGGCGACACTGAAGCTTTCTTT. Encoded protein: CACGQGDTEAFF.

This chain's CDR3 is CASSFFSQSVFQETQYF. The CDR3, as DNA: TGTGCCAGCAGTTTTTTCTCGCAGAGTGTATTCCAAGAGACCCAGTACTTC. The chain employs TRBV28 and TRBJ2-5, with D unclear. The V gene lost 3 bases and the J gene lost 1 base, with 18 bases spanning the gap. CDR3 length: 17 residues. Germline V lookup: CDR1 MDHEN, CDR2 SYDVKM.

The chain combines TRBV28 with TRBJ1-2, with D perhaps TRBD1 (5 bases). In germline, CDR1 is MDHEN, CDR2 SYDVKM. CDR3 size: 14 residues. V lost 6 bases and J 0 bases, leaving 11 bases between the germline ends. The CDR3: CASRTGVANYGYTF. DNA for the CDR3: TGTGCCAGCAGAACAGGAGTTGCTAACTATGGCTACACCTTC.

The CDR3 bases are TGTGCCAGTAGTTCTCCGGGACGACACCCTGGGGCCAACGTCCTGACTTTC. This sequence encodes CASSSPGRHPGANVLTF. The V and J genes are TRBV19 and TRBJ2-6; D could derive from TRBD1 or TRBD2 (5 bases each). Trimming stripped 5 bases from V and 2 bases from J, with 16 bases between. The germline gives CDR1 LNHDA, CDR2 SQIVND (reference sequence). This CDR3 comprises 17 residues.

This clone was counted a few times. V is TRBV5-1 and J is TRBJ1-5, with D maybe TRBD1 (6 bases). Trimming left V 8 bases short and J 9 bases short, with 24 bases between. Germline V CDR1 and CDR2: SGHRS, YFSETQ. The CDR3 is made up of 15 amino acids. CDR3 region: CASNVHRVWIRPQHF. The CDR3 DNA reads as TGCGCCAGTAATGTACACAGGGTTTGGATCCGGCCCCAGCATTTT.

This chain joins TRBV28 and TRBJ1-5; 8 bases agree with TRBD1. With V trimmed by 8 bases and J by 2 bases, 5 bases remained unmatched. Germline V gene lookup returns CDR1 MDHEN and CDR2 SYDVKM. The CDR3 is 14 amino acids. CDR3 DNA sequence: TGTGCCAGCGCGACAGGGGTCGGCAATCAGCCCCAGCATTTT. Translation: CASATGVGNQPQHF.

The rearrangement links TRBV30 to TRBJ1-6; 8 nucleotides line up with TRBD1. This CDR3 is built from 20 residues. Germline trimming cut 0 bases from V and 2 bases from J; bases unmatched to any gene: 15. Per germline, CDR1 GTSNPN and CDR2 SVGIG (reference sequence). CDR3 sequence reads: CAWSVLGTGTLSAYNSPLHF. CDR3 DNA sequence: TGTGCCTGGAGTGTACTCGGGACAGGCACCCTCAGCGCCTATAATTCACCCCTCCACTTT.

This chain links TRBV29-1 with TRBJ1-1, with D perhaps TRBD1 (5 bases). V shed 1 base and J shed 3 bases, with 9 bases lying between them. The CDR3 extends over 13 amino acids. Germline CDR1 is SQVTM and CDR2 is ANQGSEA. The CDR3 loop is CSVEVWGDTEAFF. CDR3 sequence (DNA): TGCAGCGTTGAAGTCTGGGGGGACACTGAAGCTTTCTTT.

The rearrangement links TRBV14 to TRBJ2-7; the D gene could be TRBD1 or TRBD2 (5 bases each). Germline-derived CDR1 and CDR2 are SGHDN and FVKESK. The ends were cut back, 1 base at V and 3 bases at J, with 16 bases in the middle. The CDR3 is 16 amino acids. The CDR3, as DNA: TGTGCCAGCAGCCAAGCAAGAGGGGCCAGTCTCTACGAGCAGTACTTC. Its protein product is CASSQARGASLYEQYF.

The table lists this clone with a few counts. The genes are TRBV11-2 and TRBJ2-7, with 8 bases that match TRBD2. The length of the CDR3 is 14 residues. CDR1 and CDR2 (germline): SGHAT, FQNNGV. Trimming took 10 bases from V and 6 from J; bases not matched to a gene: 14. The CDR3 nucleotides are TGTGCCACCCGAAACCCGGGACTAGAACGCGAGCAGTACTTC. This encodes CATRNPGLEREQYF.

The rearrangement uses TRBV18 and TRBJ2-3; D ambiguous. Trimming left V 3 bases short and J 5 bases short, with 6 bases between. The germline gives CDR1 KGHSH, CDR2 LQKENI. The CDR3 length is 12 residues. The CDR3 region has the DNA TGTGCCAGCTCACCCGCGGTAGATACGCAGTATTTT. This gives the protein CASSPAVDTQYF.

The chain is built from TRBV29-1 and TRBJ2-3, with 12 bases lining up with TRBD2. Losses at the gene ends were 5 bases for V and 8 bases for J; bases not matched to a gene: 8. This CDR3 has 14 residues. Germline CDR1 is SQVTM and CDR2 is ANQGSEA. The CDR3: CSVRTSGVFVTQYF. The DNA of the CDR3 is TGCAGCGTTCGGACTAGCGGGGTGTTCGTTACGCAGTATTTT.

This clone occurred a few times. The chain couples TRBV5-1 to TRBJ2-7; TRBD1 aligns across 8 bases. Germline V lookup: CDR1 SGHRS, CDR2 YFSETQ. V lost 4 bases to trimming and J lost 4 bases; unmatched junction nucleotides: 7. CDR3 length equals 14 residues. CDR3: CASSPGDRTYEQYF. CDR3 nucleotide sequence: TGCGCCAGCAGCCCCGGGGACAGGACTTACGAGCAGTACTTC.

V and J are TRBV28 and TRBJ2-5; the match to TRBD1 covers 7 bases. The trim removed 5 bases at V and 4 bases at J, leaving 7 bases unmatched. The germline CDR1 and CDR2 sequences are MDHEN and SYDVKM. This CDR3 spans 14 amino acids. The CDR3 DNA reads as TGTGCCAGCAGTCCCCCACAGGGGAGAGAGACCCAGTACTTC. This sequence encodes CASSPPQGRETQYF.

The rearrangement links TRBV29-1 to TRBJ1-2, with 7 positions matching TRBD1. Germline-derived CDR1 and CDR2 are SQVTM and ANQGSEA. The junction had 6 bases not matched to a gene; V was cut back by 6 bases and J by 5 bases. This CDR3 has 12 residues. This CDR3 is CSVIQGKYGYTF. The CDR3 DNA reads as TGCAGCGTGATACAGGGGAAATATGGCTACACCTTC.

This sequence joins TRBV28 and TRBJ2-6, with D unresolved. There are 14 residues in the CDR3. Trimming shortened V by 3 bases and J by 2 bases, and 5 bases separated the two germline ends. Looked up from germline, CDR1 is MDHEN and CDR2 is SYDVKM. The CDR3 sequence is CASSFWAGANVLTF. As DNA, the CDR3 is TGTGCCAGCAGTTTTTGGGCTGGGGCCAACGTCCTGACTTTC.